The clone carrying this T cell receptor (beta chain) was seen at least ten times. Each CDR3 protein is one row after TCRdb ran MiXCR on the reads. The data show 300,000 to 400,000 distinct CDR3 sequences, less than 20% seen once. The data were obtained in a study of T cell repertoires in cytomegalovirus infection. Overall study context: The public TCR beta signatures pointed to both CMV infection and matching HLA type.

Germline V gene sequence: CDR1 MNHEY, CDR2 SVGEGT. V gave up 10 bases and J gave up 0 bases; unmatched junction bases: 6. The CDR3 has 14 residues. This clonotype was sampled from a human donor in good health (CMV status not recorded). Some clones in this sample may be carry-over from other donors' samples. The sample comprised PBMCs. This chain links TRBV6-2 or TRBV6-3 with TRBJ2-7; 10 bases are shared with TRBD2. CDR3 bases: TGTGCCACCCGGACTAGCGGCTACTCCTACGAGCAGTACTTC. Its translation is CATRTSGYSYEQYF.